What follows are 21 T cell receptor beta chains derived from one specimen sequenced in a study of T cell changes during pregnancy in multiple sclerosis. Measured with immunoSEQ multiplex PCR; TCRdb has only the in-frame clones, and not every one. The sample yields roughly 69,000 clones, roughly 90% seen once. The sample was peripheral blood, taken in the second trimester of pregnancy. These receptors all stem from a female donor with multiple sclerosis, enrolled in a pregnancy study.

V and J are TRBV5-6 and TRBJ2-3; 13 bases align to TRBD2. The V segment lost 3 bases and the J segment 2 bases; nucleotides outside the gene matches: 3. The CDR3 contains 16 residues. CDR1 is SGHDT, CDR2 YYEEEE, per germline. This CDR3 is CASSWGLAGYTDTQYF. For the CDR3, the DNA is TGTGCCAGCAGCTGGGGACTAGCGGGATACACAGATACGCAGTATTTT. Together with reference TRBV5-6 and TRBJ2-3, the CDR3 gives the full variable domain: DAGVTQSPTHLIKTRGQQVTLRCSPKSGHDTVSWYQQALGQGPQFIFQYYEEEERQRGNFPDRFSGHQFPNYSSELNVNALLLGDSALYLCASSWGLAGYTDTQYFGPGTRLTVL.

The chain recombines TRBV27 with TRBJ2-7; 9 bases match TRBD1. The germline CDR1 and CDR2 sequences are MNHEY and SMNVEV (reference sequence). The length of the CDR3 is 15 residues. J was trimmed by 2 bases and V by 3 bases; bases with no gene match: 5. The CDR3, as DNA: TGTGCCAGCAGTTTTGGGACAGGGAGGGCCTACGAGCAGTACTTC. Protein: CASSFGTGRAYEQYF.

The chain combines TRBV6-1 with TRBJ2-7; D may be TRBD1 (5 bases). V was pared by 1 base and J by 2 bases, with 15 bases between. Germline CDR1 and CDR2: MNHNS and SASEGT. CDR3 length: 16 residues. For the CDR3, the DNA is TGTGCCAGCAGTGAAGGCTGGCGGATGACAGCCTACGAGCAGTACTTC. Protein product: CASSEGWRMTAYEQYF.

The chain recombines TRBV5-5 with TRBJ2-7, with D perhaps matching TRBD1 (5 bases). This CDR3 has 13 residues. CDR1 and CDR2 from the germline V gene are SGHKS and YYEKEE (reference sequence). V was trimmed by 1 base and J by 6 bases, leaving 11 bases between them. The CDR3 DNA follows: TGTGCCAGCAGCTTGCCAGGGATTGGCGAGCAGTACTTC. Translating it yields CASSLPGIGEQYF.

J is TRBJ1-1 and V is TRBV18; a possible D gene is TRBD1 (6 bases). Between the trimmed V and J ends, which lost 4 bases and 1 base, there was a span of 13 bases. CDR3 length: 15 residues. Per the germline V gene, CDR1 is KGHSH and CDR2 is LQKENI. The CDR3 DNA reads TGTGCCAGCTCACTTGGACAGATAGGGAACACTGAAGCTTTCTTT. Its translation is CASSLGQIGNTEAFF. The full variable domain, in which reference TRBV18 and TRBJ1-1 provide the parts outside the CDR3, is NAGVMQNPRHLVRRRGQEARLRCSPMKGHSHVYWYRQLPEEGLKFMVYLQKENIIDESGMPKERFSAEFPKEGPSILRIQQVVRGDSAAYFCASSLGQIGNTEAFFGQGTRLTVV.

This rearrangement joins TRBV5-4 to TRBJ1-2; no definite D call. Germline values: CDR1 SGHNT, CDR2 YYREEE (reference sequence). The V end was cut by 4 bases, the J end by 3 bases, with 10 bases between. This CDR3 has 13 amino acids. The CDR3 DNA follows: TGTGCCAGCAGCGGGGAGGGCTACTATGGCTACACCTTC. Translated, it gives CASSGEGYYGYTF.

This clone has a single count. The chain combines TRBV2 with TRBJ2-5; D is ambiguous. Germline V gene sequence: CDR1 SNHLY, CDR2 FYNNEI. V lost 4 bases and J lost 3, with 3 bases in between. This CDR3 is 11 amino acids long. Here the CDR3 reads CASSVKETQYF. The CDR3 nucleotides read TGTGCCAGCAGTGTAAAAGAGACCCAGTACTTC.

The chain joins TRBV15 to TRBJ1-5, with a weak D call TRBD1 (6 bases). CDR3 length: 17 amino acids. From germline, CDR1 is LNHNV and CDR2 YYDKDF (reference sequence). The V and J ends lost 2 bases and 5 bases respectively, with 19 bases between them. The CDR3 loop reads CATSRPLTGKRDQPQHF. The DNA for the CDR3 is TGTGCCACCAGCAGACCCCTAACAGGGAAGAGAGATCAGCCCCAGCATTTT.

This rearrangement joins TRBV30 to TRBJ1-6; D unresolved. Trimming left V 0 bases short and J 5 bases short, with 11 bases between. Germline V lookup: CDR1 GTSNPN, CDR2 SVGIG (reference sequence). This CDR3 contains 15 residues. CDR3 DNA sequence: TGTGCCTGGAGTGTCGGTGCGGCAGATAATTCACCCCTCCACTTT. Amino acid sequence: CAWSVGAADNSPLHF.

This chain joins TRBV7-9 and TRBJ1-2; D is perhaps TRBD1 (6 bases). Trimming pared 1 base from V and 7 bases from J, leaving 10 bases between. The CDR3 has 13 amino acids. Per the germline V gene, CDR1 is SEHNR and CDR2 is FQNEAQ (reference sequence). In DNA, the CDR3 is TGTGCCAGCAGCTTAGAGGCAGGGGTTGGCTACACCTTC. It specifies CASSLEAGVGYTF.

The chain recombines TRBV27 with TRBJ2-6, with a tentative D call TRBD1 (6 bases). The CDR3 totals 17 residues. The ends were cut back, 6 bases at V and 0 bases at J, with 15 bases in the middle. Per germline, CDR1 MNHEY and CDR2 SMNVEV (reference sequence). CDR3 protein: CASRPGHHSSGANVLTF. CDR3 coding DNA: TGTGCCAGCAGACCGGGACACCACAGCTCTGGGGCCAACGTCCTGACTTTC.

This chain joins TRBV6-5 and TRBJ2-3; 7 nucleotides match TRBD1. Trimming took 6 bases from V and 4 from J; bases not matched to a gene: 10. This CDR3 has 15 residues. Germline CDR1 MNHEY, CDR2 SVGAGI. Here the CDR3 reads CASRDGQVSPDTQYF. For the CDR3, the DNA is TGTGCCAGCAGAGATGGACAGGTCTCCCCAGATACGCAGTATTTT.

This clone was found once. The chain employs TRBV6-5 and TRBJ1-5; D not resolved. Germline V gene lookup returns CDR1 MNHEY and CDR2 SVGAGI. The germline V and J ends were trimmed by 7 bases and 2 bases, with 9 bases remaining between them. The CDR3 has 13 amino acids. The CDR3 reads CASTGGGNQPQHF. In nucleotides, the CDR3 is TGTGCCAGCACGGGTGGTGGCAATCAGCCCCAGCATTTT.

The V call is TRBV2, the J call TRBJ1-5; TRBD1 is a possible D gene (5 bases). Trimming stripped 4 bases from V and 3 bases from J, with 22 bases between. Germline CDR1 is SNHLY and CDR2 is FYNNEI. The CDR3 has 18 residues. CDR3 nucleotides: TGTGCCAGCAGTGGAACAGGCGCCTCATGGGGTGTCAATCAGCCCCAGCATTTT. Its protein is CASSGTGASWGVNQPQHF.

V is TRBV28 and J is TRBJ1-3, with TRBD1 matching over 9 bases. This CDR3 has 16 residues. With 4 bases clipped from V and 0 bases from J, the junction kept 4 bases outside the gene matches. The germline V gene encodes CDR1 MDHEN and CDR2 SYDVKM. The CDR3, as DNA: TGTGCCAGCAGTTGGGGGACAGGGTACTCTGGAAACACCATATATTTT. Residues: CASSWGTGYSGNTIYF.

The rearrangement links TRBV5-1 to TRBJ2-2; perhaps TRBD1 as D (5 bases). Trimming removed 0 bases from V and 5 bases from J, with 11 bases in between. CDR3 length equals 15 residues. Per the germline V gene, CDR1 is SGHRS and CDR2 is YFSETQ. As DNA, the CDR3 is TGCGCCAGCAGCTTGGAGGCCCCAGGGACCGGGGAGCTGTTTTTT. The encoded protein is CASSLEAPGTGELFF.

The V gene is TRBV7-3, the J gene TRBJ2-3; a possible D gene is TRBD1 (5 bases). The CDR3 sequence is 13 residues long. Germline V gene lookup returns CDR1 SGHTA and CDR2 FQGTGA. V dropped 5 bases and J dropped 6 bases, with 12 bases sitting between them. For the CDR3, the DNA is TGTGCCAGCAGCCTAGGGGTTGGGGATACGCAGTATTTT. Encoded protein: CASSLGVGDTQYF.

The chain recombines TRBV6-5 with TRBJ2-2; tentative D call: TRBD2 (7 bases). In germline, CDR1 is MNHEY, CDR2 SVGAGI. This CDR3 has 14 amino acids. Trimming cost V 2 bases and J 6 bases, with 10 bases left between them. The CDR3 nucleotides read TGTGCCAGCAGTTACAAGGGGGGGGCCGGGGAGCTGTTTTTT. Translated: CASSYKGGAGELFF.

This clone is a singleton in its sample. V and J are TRBV7-9 and TRBJ1-1; 8 nucleotides align to TRBD1. V gave up 1 base and J gave up 4 bases; unmatched junction bases: 5. CDR3 length equals 15 residues. Germline assignment: CDR1 SEHNR and CDR2 FQNEAQ (reference sequence). This CDR3 reads CASSLGSTGGTEAFF. The CDR3 nucleotides read TGTGCCAGCAGCTTAGGTAGTACAGGGGGCACTGAAGCTTTCTTT. The variable domain in full, with the rest retrieved from reference TRBV7-9 and TRBJ1-1, is DTGVSQNPRHKITKRGQNVTFRCDPISEHNRLYWYRQTLGQGPEFLTYFQNEAQLEKSRLLSDRFSAERPKGSFSTLEIQRTEQGDSAMYLCASSLGSTGGTEAFFGQGTRLTVV.

V and J are TRBV11-3 and TRBJ2-3; TRBD2 agrees at 14 bases. The CDR3 is 16 residues long. V gave up 5 bases and J gave up 4 bases; unmatched junction bases: 5. Germline V CDR1 and CDR2: SGHNT, YENEEA. Here the CDR3 reads CASSPGTSGGSDTQYF. DNA of the CDR3: TGTGCCAGCAGCCCCGGGACTAGCGGGGGATCAGATACGCAGTATTTT.

This clone was counted once. The chain links TRBV6-1 to TRBJ1-6; TRBD1 matches 9 bases. Trimming removed 4 bases from V and 8 bases from J; junction bases left unmatched: 3. The CDR3 extends over 14 amino acids. Germline CDR1 is MNHNS and CDR2 is SASEGT. The DNA of the CDR3 is TGTGCCAGCAGTGGGGACAGGGTGGATTCACCCCTCCACTTT. Translating gives CASSGDRVDSPLHF.